The T cell receptor (beta chain) under discussion was sequenced for a study of human T cells and chemical hapten exposure. This clonotype was counted at least ten times. Its cognate antigen is unknown. Each CDR3 protein is one row after TCRdb ran MiXCR on the RACE reads. The repertoire includes about 51,000 distinct CDR3 sequences, about 9.2% of them detected once, and around 15% sits in the top ten. Broader study findings: Expanded TCRs showed more large CDR3 clusters than pre-sensitization or healthy control sets. Donors' alopecia may make their immune response differ from healthy people's.

Time point: pre-sensitization, week 0. Treatment meaning: therapeutic diphenylcyclopropenone sensitization with weekly scalp DPC. Germline V gives CDR1 MNHEY, CDR2 SMNVEV (reference sequence). V lost 0 bases and J lost 6; bases outside the gene matches: 7. This CDR3 is built from 16 residues. This material consisted of whole blood, taken in connection with sensitization to the hapten diphenylcyclopropenone (DPC). The receptor comes from a woman between 35 and 50 years old with alopecia areata. Some clones in this sample may be carry-over from other donors' samples. The chain couples TRBV27 to TRBJ2-3; 9 nucleotides line up with TRBD2. The CDR3 here is CASSLSKGAGGDTQYF. The CDR3, as DNA: TGTGCCAGCAGTTTATCGAAAGGGGCGGGAGGGGATACGCAGTATTTT.